The rows below give T cell receptor beta chains drawn from one sample of a study of T cells in Graves' hyperthyroidism and ophthalmopathy. TCRdb called the multiplex PCR reads again in MiXCR, with one record for every CDR3 protein. The data show roughly 360,000 distinct CDR3 sequences, roughly 12% seen once. The sample comprised blood. These TCRs come from a man aged 25-40 years with Graves' hyperthyroidism that later progressed to Graves' ophthalmopathy. The CDR3 runs from the conserved cysteine through the conserved F or W. D genes are given only for firm matches. Where a row states a size, it is once, few, many or the class of an expanded clone; other rows omit it.

d_call: TRBD2; v_call: TRBV28; clone_size: many; j_call: TRBJ2-5; cdr3_aa: CASSLGGSGEETQYF; cdr3_nt: TGTGCCAGCAGTTTAGGCGGGAGCGGTGAAGAGACCCAGTACTTC
d_call: NA; v_call: TRBV27; clone_size: few; j_call: TRBJ2-2; cdr3_aa: CASSSNRGTGELFF; cdr3_nt: TGTGCCAGCAGTTCAAATAGAGGCACCGGGGAGCTGTTTTTT
d_call: TRBD1; v_call: TRBV7-2; clone_size: many; j_call: TRBJ1-1; cdr3_aa: CASTNAHGTGHTEAFF; cdr3_nt: TGTGCCAGCACCAACGCCCACGGGACAGGGCACACTGAAGCTTTCTTT
d_call: NA; v_call: TRBV4-1; clone_size: NA; j_call: TRBJ1-2; cdr3_aa: CASSQVVGREGYGYTF; cdr3_nt: TGCGCCAGCAGCCAAGTAGTTGGGCGGGAGGGCTATGGCTACACCTTC
d_call: NA; v_call: TRBV20-1; clone_size: few; j_call: TRBJ1-2; cdr3_aa: CSAPLDINYGYTF; cdr3_nt: TGCAGTGCCCCTCTCGACATAAACTATGGCTACACCTTC
d_call: TRBD1; v_call: TRBV7-3; clone_size: few; j_call: TRBJ1-2; cdr3_aa: CASSLTGDRVYGYTF; cdr3_nt: TGTGCCAGCAGCTTAACGGGGGACAGGGTCTATGGCTACACCTTC
d_call: NA; v_call: TRBV12-3/TRBV12-4; clone_size: many; j_call: TRBJ1-1; cdr3_aa: CASSPESGRNTEAFF; cdr3_nt: TGTGCCAGCAGCCCGGAATCCGGCCGGAACACTGAAGCTTTCTTT
d_call: NA; v_call: TRBV7-8; clone_size: many; j_call: TRBJ2-4; cdr3_aa: CASSSFLAKNIQYF; cdr3_nt: TGTGCCAGCAGCTCATTCTTAGCCAAAAACATTCAGTACTTC
d_call: TRBD1; v_call: TRBV9; clone_size: NA; j_call: TRBJ1-2; cdr3_aa: CASSEGTGNYGYTF; cdr3_nt: TGTGCCAGCAGCGAAGGGACAGGGAACTATGGCTACACCTTC
d_call: TRBD1; v_call: TRBV6-1; clone_size: NA; j_call: TRBJ1-4; cdr3_aa: CASSYLTGLREKLFF; cdr3_nt: TGTGCCAGCAGTTATCTGACAGGGCTGCGCGAAAAACTGTTTTTT
d_call: TRBD2; v_call: TRBV27; clone_size: many; j_call: TRBJ2-1; cdr3_aa: CASRPTSRAGGGNEQFF; cdr3_nt: TGTGCCAGCAGGCCCACTTCTCGGGCGGGGGGGGGAAATGAGCAGTTCTTC
d_call: NA; v_call: TRBV6-1; clone_size: many; j_call: TRBJ2-4; cdr3_aa: CASSGGRVRLAKNIQYF; cdr3_nt: TGTGCCAGCAGCGGAGGGCGGGTTCGACTAGCCAAAAACATTCAGTACTTC